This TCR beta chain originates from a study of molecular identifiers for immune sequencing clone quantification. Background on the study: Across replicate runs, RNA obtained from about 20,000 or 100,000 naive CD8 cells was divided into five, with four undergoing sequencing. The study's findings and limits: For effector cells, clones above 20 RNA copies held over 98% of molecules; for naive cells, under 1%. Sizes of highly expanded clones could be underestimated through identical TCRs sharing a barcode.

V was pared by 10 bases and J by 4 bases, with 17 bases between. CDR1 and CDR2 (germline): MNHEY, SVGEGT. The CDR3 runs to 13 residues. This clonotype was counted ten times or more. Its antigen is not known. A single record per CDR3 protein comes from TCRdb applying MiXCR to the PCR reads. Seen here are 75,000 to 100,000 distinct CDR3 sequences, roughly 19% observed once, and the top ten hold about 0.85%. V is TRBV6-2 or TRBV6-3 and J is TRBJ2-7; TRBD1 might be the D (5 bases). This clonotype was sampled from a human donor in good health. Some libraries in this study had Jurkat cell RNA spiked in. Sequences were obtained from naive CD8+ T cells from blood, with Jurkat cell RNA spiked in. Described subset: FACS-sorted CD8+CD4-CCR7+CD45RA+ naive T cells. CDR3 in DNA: TGTGCCACCGGAATAGTAGGGGCATACGAGCAGTACTTC. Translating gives CATGIVGAYEQYF.